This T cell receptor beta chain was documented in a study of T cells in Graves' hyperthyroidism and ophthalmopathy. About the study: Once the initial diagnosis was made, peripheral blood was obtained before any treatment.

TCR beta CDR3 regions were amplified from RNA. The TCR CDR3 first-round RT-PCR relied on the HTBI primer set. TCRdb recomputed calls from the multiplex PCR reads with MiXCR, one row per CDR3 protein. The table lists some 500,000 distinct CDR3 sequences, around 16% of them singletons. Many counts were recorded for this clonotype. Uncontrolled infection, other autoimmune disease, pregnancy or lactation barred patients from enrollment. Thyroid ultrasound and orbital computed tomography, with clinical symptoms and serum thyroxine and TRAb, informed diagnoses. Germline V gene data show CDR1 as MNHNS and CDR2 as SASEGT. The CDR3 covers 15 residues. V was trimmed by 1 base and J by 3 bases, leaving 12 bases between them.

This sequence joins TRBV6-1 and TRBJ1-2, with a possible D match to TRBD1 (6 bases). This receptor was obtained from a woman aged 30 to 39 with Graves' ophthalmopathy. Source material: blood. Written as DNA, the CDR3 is TGTGCCAGCAGTGAAGTGGGGGGCGCAGACTATGGCTACACCTTC. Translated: CASSEVGGADYGYTF.